Listed here are 25 T cell receptor beta chains from one sample, sequenced in a study of T-cell reconstitution after alpha-beta-depleted transplantation in children. During its preparation, the TCRbeta library received unique molecular identifiers. A single record per CDR3 protein comes from TCRdb applying MiXCR to the PCR reads. The sample yields around 580,000 distinct CDR3 sequences, over 20% seen once. Here the sequenced sample was PBMCs, taken before TCRalphabeta/CD19-depleted stem cell transplant. The receptors stem from a boy younger than two with Wiskott-Aldrich syndrome, due to receive a stem cell transplant.

The table lists this clonotype with a few counts. V and J are TRBV7-8 and TRBJ2-3; TRBD2 matches at 7 bases. This CDR3 has 16 residues. Germline trimming cut 6 bases from V and 1 base from J; bases unmatched to any gene: 10. Germline-derived CDR1 and CDR2 are SGHVS and FQNEAQ. CDR3 sequence (DNA): TGTGCCAGCAGGCTCCTCGGGGGGTATCGCACAGATACGCAGTATTTT. Translated: CASRLLGGYRTDTQYF.

The V call is TRBV7-6, the J call TRBJ1-5; D perhaps matches TRBD1 (5 bases). The CDR3 is 16 amino acids. V lost 1 base, J lost 2 bases, and 12 bases lay in between. Looked up from germline, CDR1 is SGHVS and CDR2 is FNYEAQ. The CDR3 reads CASSLGAGLGNQPQHF. CDR3 bases: TGTGCCAGCAGCTTAGGAGCGGGGCTGGGCAATCAGCCCCAGCATTTT.

This clonotype was seen only a few times. V gene TRBV18 combines with J gene TRBJ1-6; 9 bases are a match to TRBD1. Germline CDR1 is KGHSH and CDR2 is LQKENI. This CDR3 comprises 15 residues. The V segment lost 1 base and the J segment 8 bases; nucleotides outside the gene matches: 3. The CDR3 is CASSPQRQGDSPLHF. As DNA, the CDR3 is TGTGCCAGCTCACCACAGCGACAGGGGGATTCACCCCTCCACTTT.

The genes are TRBV5-1 and TRBJ1-2; possibly TRBD1 for D (5 bases). Germline CDR1 and CDR2: SGHRS and YFSETQ. V gave up 3 bases and J gave up 4 bases, with 19 bases separating them. The CDR3 consists of 16 residues. CDR3 nucleotide sequence: TGCGCCAGCAGCTCGGGCAGGATGGGGGGTTTCTATGGCTACACCTTC. It encodes CASSSGRMGGFYGYTF.

The V gene is TRBV30, the J gene TRBJ1-6, with D uncertain. CDR3 size: 12 residues. Germline CDR1 and CDR2: GTSNPN and SVGIG (reference sequence). V was pared by 2 bases and J by 7 bases, with 6 bases between. The CDR3 is CAWSRRNSPLHF. In nucleotides, the CDR3 is TGTGCCTGGAGTAGGAGAAATTCACCCCTCCACTTT.

This clonotype was found a few times. The chain links TRBV7-9 to TRBJ2-3; the match to TRBD1 covers 11 bases. The CDR3 covers 17 residues. Germline V gene data show CDR1 as SEHNR and CDR2 as FQNEAQ (reference sequence). Trimming took 5 bases from V and 3 from J; bases not matched to a gene: 10. CDR3 nucleotides: TGTGCCAGCAGCCTACCGGACAGGGGGCAGGGGACAGATACGCAGTATTTT. Residues: CASSLPDRGQGTDTQYF.

This clonotype was observed a handful of times. V and J are TRBV5-1 and TRBJ2-7, with unresolved D. This CDR3 is 15 amino acids long. The germline V and J ends were trimmed by 0 bases and 3 bases, with 13 bases remaining between them. The germline V gene encodes CDR1 SGHRS and CDR2 YFSETQ. The CDR3 coding sequence is TGCGCCAGCAGCTTGGCGGGTCAGAACCTCTACGAGCAGTACTTC. This encodes CASSLAGQNLYEQYF.

This clonotype occurred many times. The V call is TRBV3-1, the J call TRBJ2-1; TRBD2 matches 12 bases. Trimming removed 4 bases from V and 6 bases from J; junction bases left unmatched: 10. Germline V gives CDR1 LGHDT, CDR2 YNNKEL (reference sequence). The CDR3 is 17 residues long. The CDR3 DNA is TGTGCCAGCAGCCGAGACCCTCTAGCGGGAGGGCTCAATGAGCAGTTCTTC. Amino acids: CASSRDPLAGGLNEQFF.

The J gene is TRBJ1-5, the V gene TRBV12-3 or TRBV12-4; 7 positions match TRBD1. Germline trimming cut 5 bases from V and 9 bases from J; bases unmatched to any gene: 7. This CDR3 has 13 amino acids. The CDR3 DNA reads as TGTGCCAGCAGTCGACAGGGTAACGGGCCCCAGCATTTT. Its protein product is CASSRQGNGPQHF.

The rearrangement joins TRBV7-2 to TRBJ2-5, with 8 bases identical to TRBD2. V dropped 5 bases and J dropped 2; count of bases not matched to a gene: 4. The CDR3 sequence is 14 residues long. Germline loops: CDR1 SGHTA, CDR2 FQGNSA. CDR3 DNA sequence: TGTGCCAGCAGCCGCGGCGGGGGGCAAGAGACCCAGTACTTC. Translation gives CASSRGGGQETQYF.

The chain is built from TRBV7-9 and TRBJ1-1; 8 bases line up with TRBD1. The CDR3 totals 17 residues. The germline CDR1 and CDR2 sequences are SEHNR and FQNEAQ (reference sequence). V gave up 1 base and J gave up 2 bases; unmatched junction bases: 9. CDR3 DNA: TGTGCCAGCAGCTTAGGAGCCAAAACAGGGGGAAACACTGAAGCTTTCTTT. Translating gives CASSLGAKTGGNTEAFF.

The sample holds many counts of this clonotype. This chain connects TRBV5-4 to TRBJ2-5, with 8 bases fitting TRBD2. J lost 3 bases, V lost 4 bases, and 2 bases had no gene match. The germline V gene has CDR1 SGHNT and CDR2 YYREEE (reference sequence). The CDR3 length is 13 residues. The DNA of the CDR3 is TGTGCCAGCAGCCGAGCGGGAGAAGAGACCCAGTACTTC. This sequence encodes CASSRAGEETQYF. Looking up the rest from reference TRBV5-4 and TRBJ2-5 gives the full variable domain: ETGVTQSPTHLIKTRGQQVTLRCSSQSGHNTVSWYQQALGQGPQFIFQYYREEENGRGNFPPRFSGLQFPNYSSELNVNALELDDSALYLCASSRAGEETQYFGPGTRLLVL.

This clonotype was found a few times. The CDR3 DNA reads TGTGCCAGCAGCTTAGCCTACACCTACGAGCAGTACTTC. This translates into CASSLAYTYEQYF. The chain joins TRBV7-6 to TRBJ2-7; no clear D gene. The ends were cut back, 0 bases at V and 2 bases at J, with 5 bases in the middle. The length of the CDR3 is 13 residues. Germline assignment: CDR1 SGHVS and CDR2 FNYEAQ.

The J gene is TRBJ2-1, the V gene TRBV9, with 9 bases lining up with TRBD2. The junction had 7 bases not matched to a gene; V was cut back by 0 bases and J by 6 bases. From germline, CDR1 is SGDLS and CDR2 YYNGEE. This CDR3 is built from 16 residues. In nucleotides, the CDR3 is TGTGCCAGCAGCGTAGGGGGGGGGACTAGCTTCAATGAGCAGTTCTTC. Amino acids: CASSVGGGTSFNEQFF.

This clonotype was seen a few times. The V call is TRBV7-8, the J call TRBJ2-4, with 13 bases fitting TRBD2. The CDR3 sequence is 18 residues long. The V gene's germline CDR1 is SGHVS and CDR2 FQNEAQ. V gave up 5 bases and J gave up 0 bases; unmatched junction bases: 7. CDR3 amino acids: CASSMGLAGKLAKNIQYF. CDR3 sequence (DNA): TGTGCCAGCAGCATGGGACTAGCGGGAAAGCTAGCCAAAAACATTCAGTACTTC.

V is TRBV20-1 and J is TRBJ2-1; D remains ambiguous. The CDR3 consists of 15 residues. The germline V and J ends were trimmed by 6 bases and 0 bases, with 15 bases remaining between them. Germline CDR1 DFQATT, CDR2 SNEGSKA (reference sequence). The CDR3 DNA reads as TGCAGTGCCTCTCTAGTCTTCGGCTCCTACAATGAGCAGTTCTTC. Its translation is CSASLVFGSYNEQFF.

The chain is built from TRBV12-3 or TRBV12-4 and TRBJ2-2; 9 positions agree with TRBD2. The CDR3 contains 16 residues. The trim removed 1 base at V and 5 bases at J, leaving 5 bases unmatched. The chain's CDR3 is CASSLGASGKTGELFF. In DNA, the CDR3 is TGTGCCAGCAGTTTAGGGGCTAGCGGGAAAACCGGGGAGCTGTTTTTT.

The chain is built from TRBV12-3 or TRBV12-4 and TRBJ2-2, with a tentative D call TRBD1 (6 bases). This CDR3 spans 17 amino acids. V was cut by 3 bases and J by 6 bases, with 20 bases left in between. In DNA, the CDR3 is TGTGCCAGCAGTTTTTCCGGATTGGGGGCTAAAGCCGGGGAGCTGTTTTTT. Amino acids: CASSFSGLGAKAGELFF.

V gene TRBV20-1 combines with J gene TRBJ2-7; TRBD1 matches at 9 bases. J was trimmed by 6 bases and V by 5 bases; bases with no gene match: 8. The CDR3 contains 13 residues. From germline, CDR1 is DFQATT and CDR2 SNEGSKA (reference sequence). DNA of the CDR3: TGCAGTGCTTACAGGGGGCCGGCCGGCGAGCAGTACTTC. This gives the protein CSAYRGPAGEQYF.

The genes are TRBV4-1 and TRBJ2-2; TRBD2 matches 9 bases. The CDR3 spans 17 residues. Losses at the gene ends were 6 bases for V and 5 bases for J; bases not matched to a gene: 13. CDR1 and CDR2 from the germline V gene are MGHRA and YSYEKL. CDR3 coding DNA: TGCGCCAGCAGGGGCCGGATAGCGGGAGAGGGAACCGGGGAGCTGTTTTTT. Protein sequence: CASRGRIAGEGTGELFF.

Of note for this clonotype: One end of the junction varies from germline; a read error may be responsible. The chain joins TRBV5-1 to TRBJ1-1, with D hard to call. Germline CDR1 reads SGHRS; CDR2 reads YFSETQ. This CDR3 comprises 14 residues. CDR3 DNA sequence: TGCGCCAGCAGGTTGGGGAGTATGAACACTGAAGCTTTCTTT. Translation: CASRLGSMNTEAFF.

A note on this clonotype: The junction differs from germline at one of its ends, possibly a read error. The chain combines TRBV28 with TRBJ2-4; a weak D match, TRBD1 (6 bases). The CDR3 consists of 16 residues. CDR1 MDHEN and CDR2 SYDVKM come from the germline V gene. CDR3 region: CASSPDWGLAKNSQYF. In DNA, the CDR3 is TGTGCCAGCAGTCCTGACTGGGGGCTGGCCAAAAACAGTCAGTACTTC.

This clonotype came up a few times. The chain joins TRBV28 to TRBJ2-2; 9 bases map to TRBD2. Germline trimming cut 3 bases from V and 4 bases from J; bases unmatched to any gene: 6. The CDR3 has 16 residues. Germline V lookup: CDR1 MDHEN, CDR2 SYDVKM. The CDR3 region is CASSLTAGGSTGELFF. CDR3 sequence (DNA): TGTGCCAGCAGTTTGACTGCGGGAGGGAGCACCGGGGAGCTGTTTTTT.

This clonotype was seen a handful of times. The chain is built from TRBV6-5 and TRBJ1-1; the D is unclear. The CDR3 contains 17 residues. Looked up from germline, CDR1 is MNHEY and CDR2 is SVGAGI. Trimming removed 2 bases from V and 0 bases from J, with 16 bases in between. CDR3 sequence (DNA): TGTGCCAGCAGTTACAGCATACGTGGCACATTGAACACTGAAGCTTTCTTT. This codes for CASSYSIRGTLNTEAFF.

This clonotype appeared a few times. This chain joins TRBV28 and TRBJ2-7; no reliable D call. Germline V gene lookup returns CDR1 MDHEN and CDR2 SYDVKM. The CDR3 loop spans 13 amino acids. With 5 bases removed from V and 4 bases from J, the gap between germline ends came to 12 bases. CDR3 in DNA: TGTGCCAGCAGTCCCTCCGGGCCGTACGAGCAGTACTTC. Translated: CASSPSGPYEQYF.